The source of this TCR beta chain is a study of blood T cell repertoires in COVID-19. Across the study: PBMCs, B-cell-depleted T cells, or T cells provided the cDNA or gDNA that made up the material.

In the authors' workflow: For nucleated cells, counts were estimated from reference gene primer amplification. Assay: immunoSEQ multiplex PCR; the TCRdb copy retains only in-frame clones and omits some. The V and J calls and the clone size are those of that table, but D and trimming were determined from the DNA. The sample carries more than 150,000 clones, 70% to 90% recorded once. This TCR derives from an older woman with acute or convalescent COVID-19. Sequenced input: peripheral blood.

For the CDR3, the DNA is TGTGCCTGGATCTGGGTTCTACTAGCGGGGGGGCAAACCGGGGAGCTGTTTTTT. Translating it yields CAWIWVLLAGGQTGELFF. This sequence joins TRBV30 and TRBJ2-2, with 13 bases lining up with TRBD2. The CDR3 contains 18 residues. CDR1 and CDR2 from the germline V gene are GTSNPN and SVGIG (reference sequence). The ends lost 4 bases at V and 5 bases at J; junction bases unmatched: 13. The whole variable domain, filled in from reference TRBV30 and TRBJ2-2, reads SQTIHQWPATLVQPVGSPLSLECTVEGTSNPNLYWYRQAAGRGLQLLFYSVGIGQISSEVPQNLSASRPQDRQFILSSKKLLLSDSGFYLCAWIWVLLAGGQTGELFFGEGSRLTVL.